This TCR beta chain derives from a study of beta chain features in type 1 diabetes. This CDR3 region has 15 residues. Trimming removed 4 bases from V and 0 bases from J, with 11 bases in between. The germline V gene has CDR1 SGHDT and CDR2 YYEEEE. Study-wide results and limits: Small HLA sub-analyses could not settle whether HLA shapes TCRB rearrangement. Shortening that was moderate but significant affected the TCRB CDR3s of Type 1 diabetes patients in all four CD4+ subsets.

A remark on this clone: Its cognate antigen is unknown.

Expressed TCRB transcripts were sequenced because the isolated RNA had all been reverse transcribed beforehand. Mean read depth for naive, central memory and regulatory T cell samples was 3.5 million or so reads. Sequenced by immunoSEQ multiplex PCR; TCRdb stores in-frame clones only, minus some. The profile shows about 240,000 clones, 25% to 30% of them singletons. The sequence was obtained from a man between 25 and 39 years old in good health. The genes are TRBV5-6 and TRBJ1-5, with D hard to call. What was sequenced was central memory CD4+ T cells from blood. DNA for the CDR3: TGTGCCAGCAGCATGGGCCAGCATAGCAATCAGCCCCAGCATTTT. Its protein is CASSMGQHSNQPQHF. Looking up the rest from reference TRBV5-6 and TRBJ1-5 gives the full variable domain: DAGVTQSPTHLIKTRGQQVTLRCSPKSGHDTVSWYQQALGQGPQFIFQYYEEEERQRGNFPDRFSGHQFPNYSSELNVNALLLGDSALYLCASSMGQHSNQPQHFGDGTRLSIL.